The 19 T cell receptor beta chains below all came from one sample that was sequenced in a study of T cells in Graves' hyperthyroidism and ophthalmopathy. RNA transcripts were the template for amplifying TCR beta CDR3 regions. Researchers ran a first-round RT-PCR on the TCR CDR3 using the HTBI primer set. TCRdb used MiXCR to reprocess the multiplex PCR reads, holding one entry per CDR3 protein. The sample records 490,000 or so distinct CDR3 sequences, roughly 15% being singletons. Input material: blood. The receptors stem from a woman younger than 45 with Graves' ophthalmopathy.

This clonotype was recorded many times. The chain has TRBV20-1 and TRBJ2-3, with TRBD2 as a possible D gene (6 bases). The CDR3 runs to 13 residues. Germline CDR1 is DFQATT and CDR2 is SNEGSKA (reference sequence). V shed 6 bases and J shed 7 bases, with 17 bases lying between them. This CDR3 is CSATRDAGYTQYF. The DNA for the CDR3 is TGCAGTGCCACCCGGGACGCGGGGTATACGCAGTATTTT.

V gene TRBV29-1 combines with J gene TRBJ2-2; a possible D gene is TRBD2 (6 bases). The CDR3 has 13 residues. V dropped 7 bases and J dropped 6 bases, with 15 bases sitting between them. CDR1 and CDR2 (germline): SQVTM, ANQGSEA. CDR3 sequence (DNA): TGCAGCGCCCCGGCTGCGGGACCCGGGGAGCTGTTTTTT. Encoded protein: CSAPAAGPGELFF.

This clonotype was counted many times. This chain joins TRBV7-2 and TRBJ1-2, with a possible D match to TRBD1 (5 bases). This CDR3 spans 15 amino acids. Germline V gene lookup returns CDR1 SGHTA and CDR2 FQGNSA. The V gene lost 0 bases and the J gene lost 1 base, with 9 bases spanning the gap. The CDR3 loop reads CASSLAEGLNYGYTF. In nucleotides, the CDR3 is TGTGCCAGCAGCTTAGCCGAGGGGCTTAACTATGGCTACACCTTC.

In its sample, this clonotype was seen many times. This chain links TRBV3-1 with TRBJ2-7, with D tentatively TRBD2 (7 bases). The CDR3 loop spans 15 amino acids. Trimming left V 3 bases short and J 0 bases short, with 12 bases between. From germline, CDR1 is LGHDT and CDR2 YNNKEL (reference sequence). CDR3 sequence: CASSHGGASSYEQYF. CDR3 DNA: TGTGCCAGCAGCCATGGGGGGGCGAGCTCCTACGAGCAGTACTTC.

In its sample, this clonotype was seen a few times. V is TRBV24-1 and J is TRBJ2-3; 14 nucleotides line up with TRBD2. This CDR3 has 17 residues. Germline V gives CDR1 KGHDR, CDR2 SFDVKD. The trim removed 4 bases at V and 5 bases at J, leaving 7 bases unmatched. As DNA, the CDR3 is TGTGCCACCAGTGACCTGGGACTAGCGGGAGCTAAAGATACGCAGTATTTT. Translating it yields CATSDLGLAGAKDTQYF.

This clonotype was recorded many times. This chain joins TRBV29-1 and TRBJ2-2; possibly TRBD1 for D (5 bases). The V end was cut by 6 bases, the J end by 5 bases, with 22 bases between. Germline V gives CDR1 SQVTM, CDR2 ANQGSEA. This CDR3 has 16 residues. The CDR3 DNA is TGCAGCGTCCCAGATGAGACGAGAAGGGGAACCGGGGAGCTGTTTTTT. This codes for CSVPDETRRGTGELFF.

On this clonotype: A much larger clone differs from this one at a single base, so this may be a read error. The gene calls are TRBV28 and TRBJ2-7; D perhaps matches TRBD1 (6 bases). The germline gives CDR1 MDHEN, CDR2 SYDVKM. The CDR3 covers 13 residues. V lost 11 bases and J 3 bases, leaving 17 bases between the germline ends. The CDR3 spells CAGNPRGNYEQYF. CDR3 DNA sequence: TGTGCCGGCAACCCCAGGGGTAACTACGAGCAGTACTTC. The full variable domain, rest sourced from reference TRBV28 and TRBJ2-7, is DVKVTQSSRYLVKRTGEKVFLECVQDMDHENMFWYRQDPGLGLRLIYFSYDVKMKEKGDIPEGYSVSREKKERFSLILESASTNQTSMYLCAGNPRGNYEQYFGPGTRLTVT.

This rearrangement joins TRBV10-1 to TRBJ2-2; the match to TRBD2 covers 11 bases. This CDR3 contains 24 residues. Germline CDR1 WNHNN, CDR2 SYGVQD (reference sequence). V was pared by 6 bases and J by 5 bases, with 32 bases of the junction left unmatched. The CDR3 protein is CASRSPIKEGTSGRVIQGTGELFF. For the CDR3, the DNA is TGCGCCAGCAGAAGCCCGATTAAGGAAGGGACTAGCGGTCGGGTTATACAAGGGACCGGGGAGCTGTTTTTT.

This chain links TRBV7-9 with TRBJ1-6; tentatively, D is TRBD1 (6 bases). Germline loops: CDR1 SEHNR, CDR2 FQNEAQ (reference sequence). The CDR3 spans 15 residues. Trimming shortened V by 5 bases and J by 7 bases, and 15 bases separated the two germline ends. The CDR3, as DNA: TGTGCCAGCAGCACAACCAGGGGTTTCAATTCACCCCTCCACTTT. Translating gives CASSTTRGFNSPLHF.

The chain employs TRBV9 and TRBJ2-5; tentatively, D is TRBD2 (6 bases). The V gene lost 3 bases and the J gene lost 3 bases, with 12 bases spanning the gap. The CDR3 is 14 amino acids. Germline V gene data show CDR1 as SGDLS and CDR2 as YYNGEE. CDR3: CASSAPLAEETQYF. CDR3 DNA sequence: TGTGCCAGCAGCGCTCCCTTAGCGGAAGAGACCCAGTACTTC.

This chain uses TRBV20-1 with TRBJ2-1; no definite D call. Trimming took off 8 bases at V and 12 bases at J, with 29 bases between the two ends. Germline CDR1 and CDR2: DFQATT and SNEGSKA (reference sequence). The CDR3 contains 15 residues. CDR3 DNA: TGCAGTAACACAACTGGCCGCTTTGGCCAATGGGGGCAGTTCTTC. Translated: CSNTTGRFGQWGQFF.

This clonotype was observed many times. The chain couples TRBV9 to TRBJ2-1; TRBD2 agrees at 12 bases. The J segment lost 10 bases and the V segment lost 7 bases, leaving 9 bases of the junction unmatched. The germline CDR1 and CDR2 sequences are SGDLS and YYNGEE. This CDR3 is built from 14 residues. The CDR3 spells CASSRLAGVGEQFF. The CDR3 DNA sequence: TGTGCCAGCTCCCGACTAGCGGGAGTTGGCGAGCAGTTCTTC.

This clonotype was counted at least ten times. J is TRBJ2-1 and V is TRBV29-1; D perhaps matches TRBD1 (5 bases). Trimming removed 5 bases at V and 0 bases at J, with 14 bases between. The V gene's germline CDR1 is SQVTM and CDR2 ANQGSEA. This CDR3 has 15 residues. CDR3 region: CSVKVGVSSYNEQFF. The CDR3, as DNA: TGCAGCGTTAAGGTAGGGGTGAGCTCCTACAATGAGCAGTTCTTC.

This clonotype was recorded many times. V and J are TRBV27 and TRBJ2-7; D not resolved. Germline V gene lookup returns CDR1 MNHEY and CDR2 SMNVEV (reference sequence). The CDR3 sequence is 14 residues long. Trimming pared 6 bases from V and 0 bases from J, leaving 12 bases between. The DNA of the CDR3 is TGTGCCAGCAGGGTGGGATTGGACTCCTACGAGCAGTACTTC. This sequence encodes CASRVGLDSYEQYF.

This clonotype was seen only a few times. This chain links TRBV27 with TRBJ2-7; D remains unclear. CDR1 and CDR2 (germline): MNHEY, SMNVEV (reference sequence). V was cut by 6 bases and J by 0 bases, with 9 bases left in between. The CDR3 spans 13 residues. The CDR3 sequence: CASSSHLSYEQYF. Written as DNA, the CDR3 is TGTGCCAGCAGCAGTCACCTCTCCTACGAGCAGTACTTC.

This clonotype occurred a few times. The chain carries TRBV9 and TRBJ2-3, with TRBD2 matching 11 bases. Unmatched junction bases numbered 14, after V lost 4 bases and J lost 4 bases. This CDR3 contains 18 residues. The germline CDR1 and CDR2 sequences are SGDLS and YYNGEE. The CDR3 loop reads CASSPGSVLAGVPDTQYF. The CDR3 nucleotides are TGTGCCAGCAGCCCAGGGTCCGTACTAGCGGGAGTCCCAGATACGCAGTATTTT.

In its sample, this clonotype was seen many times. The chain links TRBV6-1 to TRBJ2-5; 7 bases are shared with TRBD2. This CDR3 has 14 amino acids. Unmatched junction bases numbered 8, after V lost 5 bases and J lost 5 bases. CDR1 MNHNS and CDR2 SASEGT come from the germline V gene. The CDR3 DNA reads TGTGCCAGCAGTTTGTGGGAGGGCGGGGAGACCCAGTACTTC. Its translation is CASSLWEGGETQYF.

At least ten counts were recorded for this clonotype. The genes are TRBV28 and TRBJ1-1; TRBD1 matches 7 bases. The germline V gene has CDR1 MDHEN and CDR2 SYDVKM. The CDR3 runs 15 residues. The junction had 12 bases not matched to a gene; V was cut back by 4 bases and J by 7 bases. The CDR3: CASSSTGTVLGEAFF. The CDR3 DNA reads TGTGCCAGCAGTTCAACCGGGACAGTCCTTGGTGAAGCTTTCTTT.

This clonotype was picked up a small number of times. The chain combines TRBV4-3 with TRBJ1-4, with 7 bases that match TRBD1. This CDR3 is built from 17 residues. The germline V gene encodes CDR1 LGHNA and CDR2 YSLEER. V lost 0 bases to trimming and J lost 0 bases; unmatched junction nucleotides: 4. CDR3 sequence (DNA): TGCGCCAGCAGCCAAGAGAGAGGGACAGCAACTAATGAAAAACTGTTTTTT. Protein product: CASSQERGTATNEKLFF.